This entry features one TCR beta chain sequence. This sample was included in a study of blood T cell repertoires in COVID-19. Overall study: The United States, Italy and Spain were the sources of the acute and convalescent COVID-19 samples. Sources were T cells, B-cell-depleted T cells, or PBMCs; the material itself was cDNA or gDNA.

The CDR3 consists of 15 residues. V lost 1 base and J 0 bases, leaving 4 bases between the germline ends. From germline, CDR1 is SGHTA and CDR2 FQGNSA. Source study methods: Reference gene primer amplification yielded estimated nucleated cell counts. The protocol was immunoSEQ multiplex PCR, while the TCRdb copy is restricted to in-frame clones and leaves out a portion. That table gives V, J and clone size, and the DNA gave D and trimming. The table shows roughly 280,000 clones, with about nine tenths occurring only once. The origin of this receptor is a man aged 50 to 60 with acute or convalescent COVID-19. The specimen was peripheral blood. The chain couples TRBV7-2 to TRBJ1-6; D not resolved. CDR3 DNA sequence: TGTGCCAGCAGCTTAGGGAGCTCCTATAATTCACCCCTCCACTTT. This translates into CASSLGSSYNSPLHF.